In this sample, the clone carrying this TCR beta chain turned up once. Germline assignment: CDR1 MNHEY and CDR2 SMNVEV (reference sequence). V was shortened by 8 bases and J by 2 bases, with 19 bases between the two germline ends. CDR3 length: 15 amino acids. Sequenced by immunoSEQ multiplex PCR; TCRdb stores in-frame clones only, minus some. The table has about 310,000 clones, around 91% seen once. This sample stems from a study of blood T cell repertoires in COVID-19. The receptor was derived from a middle-aged woman who had recovered from COVID-19. This chain joins TRBV27 and TRBJ2-7, with a tentative D call TRBD1 (5 bases). The material sequenced was PBMCs or T cells enriched from blood (not recorded which). The CDR3: CASGDTGRPPYEQYF. CDR3 DNA sequence: TGTGCCAGCGGCGATACAGGCCGTCCGCCCTACGAGCAGTACTTC.